The clone carrying this T cell receptor (beta chain) was detected many times. Its specificity is not known. These data originate in a study of blood T cells in healthy people across ages. Study-wide points: Significant beta diversity loss was already apparent by age around 36, declining roughly linearly.

CDR3 length: 15 amino acids. Germline V lookup: CDR1 MDHEN, CDR2 SYDVKM. Trimming took 6 bases from V and 8 from J; bases not matched to a gene: 12. A second PCR of roughly 7 to 11 cycles used a sample-barcoded 5' primer and a J-beta primer mix. MiXCR was run by TCRdb on the 5' RACE reads, yielding one entry per CDR3 protein. The repertoire has about 1.7 million distinct CDR3 sequences, 28% of them found once; the top ten carry roughly 8%. The chain employs TRBV28 and TRBJ2-1; TRBD2 agrees at 8 bases. Sequencing used blood. The receptor was derived from a woman under 40 in good health. The CDR3 loop reads CASSPIGGERDEQFF. In nucleotides, the CDR3 is TGTGCCAGCAGCCCAATCGGGGGGGAAAGAGATGAGCAGTTCTTC.